Below, 14 T cell receptor beta chains from the same sample are listed, as sequenced in a study of shared clonotypes between healthy human individuals. Profiling relied on immunoSEQ multiplex PCR, and the TCRdb table lists in-frame clones only, not all of them. Of over 2 million clones listed, 85% to 95% were seen once; the top ten hold 0.3% to 0.45%. Sequencing was performed on naive CD4+ T cells from PBMCs. The subset is: CD45RA+ positively selected. The receptor set was obtained from a man in his late teens or twenties in good health. Some clones in this sample may be carry-over from other donors' samples.

In regard to this clone: The same CDR3 is also encoded by other DNA sequences in this sample. The CDR3 DNA follows: TGTGCCAGCAGTTTGAGGCAGGGGGCCGGGAACACTGAAGCTTTCTTT. It codes for CASSLRQGAGNTEAFF. The rearrangement links TRBV28 to TRBJ1-1, with TRBD1 matching over 8 bases. V lost 3 bases to trimming and J lost 1 base; unmatched junction nucleotides: 7. The CDR3 loop spans 16 amino acids. Germline V gene lookup returns CDR1 MDHEN and CDR2 SYDVKM.

The chain employs TRBV18 and TRBJ1-1, with TRBD1 matching over 9 bases. V dropped 5 bases and J dropped 0; count of bases not matched to a gene: 4. The CDR3 is 15 residues long. Germline lookup yields CDR1 KGHSH and CDR2 LQKENI. The DNA of the CDR3 is TGTGCCAGCTCAGGCCGGACAGGGGTGAACACTGAAGCTTTCTTT. It codes for CASSGRTGVNTEAFF.

In this sample, this clone turned up once. The genes are TRBV28 and TRBJ2-5; 12 positions match TRBD2. The CDR3 has 14 residues. V was pared by 3 bases and J by 7 bases, with 3 bases of the junction left unmatched. Germline assignment: CDR1 MDHEN and CDR2 SYDVKM. This CDR3 reads CASSFASGGGTQYF. The CDR3 coding sequence is TGTGCCAGCAGTTTCGCTAGCGGGGGGGGGACCCAGTACTTC.

The chain carries TRBV19 and TRBJ2-2; the D is unclear. Germline V gene lookup returns CDR1 LNHDA and CDR2 SQIVND (reference sequence). Trimming left V 6 bases short and J 5 bases short, with 7 bases between. This CDR3 region has 12 residues. CDR3 in amino acids: CASRATTGELFF. CDR3 DNA: TGTGCCAGTAGGGCAACAACCGGGGAGCTGTTTTTT.

The rearrangement uses TRBV7-2 and TRBJ2-6; no clear D gene. CDR3 length equals 13 residues. In germline, CDR1 is SGHTA, CDR2 FQGNSA. Deletions cut 3 bases from V and 4 bases from J, with 4 bases between. CDR3 sequence (DNA): TGTGCCAGCAGCTTCCTCGGGGCCAACGTCCTGACTTTC. As protein: CASSFLGANVLTF.

The gene calls are TRBV7-2 and TRBJ2-1, with D possibly being TRBD2 (5 bases). V was shortened by 5 bases and J by 2 bases, with 13 bases between the two germline ends. The CDR3 has 15 residues. Germline loops: CDR1 SGHTA, CDR2 FQGNSA. The CDR3 bases are TGTGCCAGCAGCGTCGGGGTTCCTACCTACAATGAGCAGTTCTTC. This gives the protein CASSVGVPTYNEQFF.

This sequence joins TRBV5-4 and TRBJ1-2, with D maybe TRBD1 (5 bases). Trimming left V 0 bases short and J 4 bases short, with 13 bases between. The germline CDR1 and CDR2 sequences are SGHNT and YYREEE (reference sequence). The CDR3 runs 15 residues. CDR3 in amino acids: CASSLAKAGPYGYTF. The DNA of the CDR3 is TGTGCCAGCAGCTTGGCCAAGGCAGGGCCCTATGGCTACACCTTC.

The chain has TRBV5-4 and TRBJ1-2; D ambiguous. Trimming pared 4 bases from V and 5 bases from J, leaving 15 bases between. CDR3 size: 14 residues. The germline V gene encodes CDR1 SGHNT and CDR2 YYREEE (reference sequence). The CDR3: CASSPADLSYGYTF. The CDR3 DNA is TGTGCCAGCAGCCCCGCGGACCTCTCGTATGGCTACACCTTC.

The chain combines TRBV5-1 with TRBJ2-3, with TRBD2 identical over 10 bases. This CDR3 comprises 15 residues. V was clipped by 6 bases and J by 0 bases; unmatched bases: 4. CDR1 is SGHRS and CDR2 is YFSETQ in the germline V gene. In DNA form, the CDR3 reads TGCGCCAGCATTCTAGCGGGAGAGAGCACAGATACGCAGTATTTT. It specifies CASILAGESTDTQYF.

This chain links TRBV9 with TRBJ1-4; no clear D gene. The length of the CDR3 is 15 residues. V dropped 4 bases and J dropped 5 bases, with 15 bases sitting between them. The germline gives CDR1 SGDLS, CDR2 YYNGEE. CDR3 sequence (DNA): TGTGCCAGCAGCCCCCGCGGTGGACTGAATGAAAAACTGTTTTTT. Amino acid sequence: CASSPRGGLNEKLFF.

This clone was seen a handful of times. Other DNA variants within this sample encode the same CDR3. The chain couples TRBV29-1 to TRBJ2-5, with D uncertain. CDR3 length equals 11 residues. V was clipped by 1 base and J by 4 bases, with 4 bases between them. Germline values: CDR1 SQVTM, CDR2 ANQGSEA. CDR3 coding DNA: TGCAGCGTTGAAGTAGGAGAGACCCAGTACTTC. Amino acid sequence: CSVEVGETQYF.

V usage is TRBV19 and J usage is TRBJ2-7, with a possible D match to TRBD2 (6 bases). The length of the CDR3 is 15 residues. Germline values: CDR1 LNHDA, CDR2 SQIVND (reference sequence). V lost 0 bases to trimming and J lost 6 bases, with 15 bases between them. The CDR3 spells CASSIDGVGLPEQYF. The DNA for the CDR3 is TGTGCCAGTAGTATAGATGGGGTGGGACTCCCCGAGCAGTACTTC.

The V and J genes are TRBV28 and TRBJ2-1; the D gene is possibly TRBD2 (6 bases). Trimming took 8 bases from V and 6 from J, leaving 17 bases between them. The length of the CDR3 is 14 residues. The germline CDR1 and CDR2 sequences are MDHEN and SYDVKM. The CDR3 is CASARSGGGNEQFF. The DNA of the CDR3 is TGTGCCAGCGCACGGTCCGGGGGTGGCAATGAGCAGTTCTTC.

The genes are TRBV6-1 and TRBJ2-5, with 8 bases fitting TRBD2. The J call may be in error: the DNA end matches TRBJ2-7 better. Germline V gene lookup returns CDR1 MNHNS and CDR2 SASEGT. This CDR3 is 13 amino acids long. In DNA form, the CDR3 reads TGTGCCAGCAGCTTCACTAGCGGCTACGAGCAGTACTTC. Translated, it gives CASSFTSGYEQYF.